The 21 T cell receptor beta chains in this list originate from one sample, sequenced in a study of cytomegalovirus exposure and HLA in healthy donors. PCR involved 60 Vbeta and 13 Jbeta primers. This table comes from immunoSEQ multiplex PCR, and its TCRdb copy is limited to in-frame clones, with some not included. The table lists roughly 240,000 clones, around 78% of them singletons. Input material: PBMCs. The receptors derive from a boy under 18 in good health and CMV-seronegative.

The rearrangement links TRBV11-3 to TRBJ1-1; no definite D call. This CDR3 contains 13 residues. Germline V gene lookup returns CDR1 SGHNT and CDR2 YENEEA. Trimming pared 6 bases from V and 2 bases from J, leaving 10 bases between. For the CDR3, the DNA is TGTGCCAGCAGGAGGCCCGGAAACACTGAAGCTTTCTTT. Protein: CASRRPGNTEAFF.

The rearrangement joins TRBV21-1 to TRBJ2-2; the table assigns TRBD1, which was not confirmed against the DNA. TRBV21-1 is termed a pseudogene. This CDR3 contains 14 residues. DNA of the CDR3: TGTGCCAGCAGCAAAGAGGACAGAATCGGGGAGCTGTTTTTT. It encodes CASSKEDRIGELFF.

The chain has TRBV28 and TRBJ2-7; TRBD2 aligns across 14 bases. The CDR3 is made up of 15 amino acids. Trimming took 8 bases from V and 7 from J; bases not matched to a gene: 10. Germline CDR1 MDHEN, CDR2 SYDVKM. In nucleotides, the CDR3 is TGTGCCAGCGTGGGACTAGCGGGGGCCCCGGGGGAGCAGTACTTC. This sequence encodes CASVGLAGAPGEQYF.

CDR3 DNA: TGTGCCAGCAGTTCGACTACCTACGAGCAGTACTTC. Translated: CASSSTTYEQYF. This chain links TRBV27 with TRBJ2-7, with D perhaps matching TRBD2 (5 bases). Trimming stripped 4 bases from V and 2 bases from J, with 6 bases between. Looked up from germline, CDR1 is MNHEY and CDR2 is SMNVEV (reference sequence). This CDR3 is built from 12 residues.

V usage is TRBV30 and J usage is TRBJ2-7, with a possible D match to TRBD1 (7 bases). Germline V gene lookup returns CDR1 GTSNPN and CDR2 SVGIG (reference sequence). The CDR3 covers 14 residues. V dropped 2 bases and J dropped 7 bases, with 18 bases sitting between them. This CDR3 reads CAWSTTIRGEEQYF. In DNA, the CDR3 is TGTGCCTGGAGTACAACGATCAGGGGGGAAGAGCAGTACTTC.

The genes are TRBV9 and TRBJ2-2, with D maybe TRBD1 (6 bases). V shed 6 bases and J shed 0 bases, with 12 bases lying between them. The CDR3 extends over 15 amino acids. Germline V gene data show CDR1 as SGDLS and CDR2 as YYNGEE. CDR3 nucleotides: TGTGCCAGCAAACCCACAGGGTCGAACACCGGGGAGCTGTTTTTT. The encoded protein is CASKPTGSNTGELFF.

The CDR3 nucleotides read TGTGCCAGCAGCCTGGACAGCTCCAATCAGCCCCAGCATTTT. It is translated as CASSLDSSNQPQHF. The chain links TRBV5-6 to TRBJ1-5; D possibly corresponds to TRBD1 (6 bases). The germline gives CDR1 SGHDT, CDR2 YYEEEE. This CDR3 region has 14 residues. The V gene lost 4 bases and the J gene lost 3 bases, with 11 bases spanning the gap.

V gene TRBV10-3 combines with J gene TRBJ2-7; 13 positions match TRBD2. The CDR3 runs to 15 residues. Losses at the gene ends were 10 bases for V and 2 bases for J; bases not matched to a gene: 8. Germline CDR1 ENHRY, CDR2 SYGVKD. This CDR3 is CATGLAGDGAYEQYF. DNA of the CDR3: TGTGCCACAGGACTAGCGGGAGACGGGGCCTACGAGCAGTACTTC.

V is TRBV5-6 and J is TRBJ2-1; TRBD1 matches 7 bases. Trimming at V came to 2 bases and at J to 8 bases, leaving 7 bases not matched to a gene. Looked up from germline, CDR1 is SGHDT and CDR2 is YYEEEE. The CDR3 is 14 amino acids. DNA of the CDR3: TGTGCCAGCAGCTTCAGGGGGACGATCCATGAGCAGTTCTTC. As protein: CASSFRGTIHEQFF.

In its sample, this clone was seen a few times. V and J are TRBV10-1 and TRBJ2-1; TRBD2 matches at 12 bases. Per germline, CDR1 WNHNN and CDR2 SYGVQD (reference sequence). CDR3 length: 16 amino acids. Trimming removed 3 bases from V and 6 bases from J; junction bases left unmatched: 6. CDR3 region: CASSDPSGGAFNEQFF. The CDR3 bases are TGCGCCAGCAGTGATCCTAGCGGGGGGGCCTTCAATGAGCAGTTCTTC.

The chain carries TRBV21-1 and TRBJ2-3; the DNA was not compared with TRBD2, the D call given in the table. TRBV21-1 constitutes a pseudogene. This CDR3 region has 17 residues. DNA for the CDR3: TGTGCCAGCAGCAAGGAGACTAGCGGGCCCCGCACAGATACGCAGTATTTT. As protein: CASSKETSGPRTDTQYF.

A word on this clone: The junction departs from the called germline gene at one end, perhaps through a read error. The chain links TRBV5-4 to TRBJ2-7; 8 bases map to TRBD1. CDR3 length: 15 residues. Germline CDR1 SGHNT, CDR2 YYREEE (reference sequence). The CDR3 nucleotides read TGTGCCAGCAGCTTGCCGGGACAGGAGCCCTTCCCCTCGAACTTC. Protein sequence: CASSLPGQEPFPSNF.

The chain combines TRBV11-3 with TRBJ2-7; a weak D match, TRBD1 (6 bases). The CDR3 runs to 15 residues. Germline values: CDR1 SGHNT, CDR2 YENEEA. Between the trimmed V and J ends, which lost 5 bases and 5 bases, there was a span of 19 bases. As DNA, the CDR3 is TGTGCCAGCAGCCGCCCTAACGACAGGCGAAACGAGCAGTACTTC. This encodes CASSRPNDRRNEQYF.

This clone was seen a few times. The genes are TRBV2 and TRBJ1-1, with 9 bases identical to TRBD1. This CDR3 spans 15 amino acids. Trimming took 6 bases from V and 3 from J; bases not matched to a gene: 8. CDR1 is SNHLY and CDR2 is FYNNEI in the germline V gene. Written as DNA, the CDR3 is TGTGCCAGCAGAGGGACAGGGAATCGGGACACTGAAGCTTTCTTT. As protein: CASRGTGNRDTEAFF.

There are a few counts of this clone. The J gene is TRBJ1-5, the V gene TRBV6-1, with D tentatively TRBD1 (5 bases). Between the trimmed V and J ends, which lost 6 bases and 4 bases, there was a span of 10 bases. In germline, CDR1 is MNHNS, CDR2 SASEGT. The length of the CDR3 is 13 residues. The CDR3 bases are TGTGCCAGCAGCCCACAGGAGAATCAGCCCCAGCATTTT. It translates to CASSPQENQPQHF.

The CDR3 loop reads CASGLPPPGQGEADTQYF. CDR3 nucleotide sequence: TGTGCTAGTGGTTTGCCACCTCCGGGACAGGGGGAAGCAGATACGCAGTATTTT. The chain has TRBV12-5 and TRBJ2-3; TRBD1 matches at 11 bases. The germline V gene encodes CDR1 LGHNT and CDR2 FRNRAP. The V and J ends lost 2 bases and 4 bases, in that order; junction bases with no gene match: 11. CDR3 length: 18 amino acids. Based on the CDR3 plus reference TRBV12-5 and TRBJ2-3, the full variable domain is DARVTQTPRHKVTEMGQEVTMRCQPILGHNTVFWYRQTMMQGLELLAYFRNRAPLDDSGMPKDRFSAEMPDATLATLKIQPSEPRDSAVYFCASGLPPPGQGEADTQYFGPGTRLTVL.

The chain recombines TRBV11-2 with TRBJ2-1; 8 bases are shared with TRBD2. This CDR3 comprises 16 residues. After removal of 3 bases from V and 7 bases from J, the junction contained 11 bases not matched to a gene. From germline, CDR1 is SGHAT and CDR2 FQNNGV. The CDR3 DNA reads as TGTGCCAGCAGCTTCAGTTTCGGGGGGGTGTGGAATGAGCAGTTCTTC. Its translation: CASSFSFGGVWNEQFF.

The chain employs TRBV7-9 and TRBJ2-1; 8 nucleotides line up with TRBD1. With 6 bases clipped from V and 10 bases from J, the junction kept 5 bases outside the gene matches. CDR1 is SEHNR and CDR2 is FQNEAQ in the germline V gene (reference sequence). The CDR3 loop spans 12 amino acids. The CDR3 DNA is TGTGCCAGCAGGACAGGGGCCAAGGAGCAGTTCTTC. This translates into CASRTGAKEQFF. Using reference TRBV7-9 and TRBJ2-1 for the parts outside the CDR3, the full variable domain is DTGVSQNPRHKITKRGQNVTFRCDPISEHNRLYWYRQTLGQGPEFLTYFQNEAQLEKSRLLSDRFSAERPKGSFSTLEIQRTEQGDSAMYLCASRTGAKEQFFGPGTRLTVL.

CDR3 bases: TGTGCCAGCAGTCAGGGGACAGGGGTCGGAAACACCATATATTTT. It translates to CASSQGTGVGNTIYF. The chain uses TRBV6-5 and TRBJ1-3; 10 bases line up with TRBD1. The CDR3 has 15 residues. The V gene end was trimmed by 5 bases and the J gene end by 4 bases; junction bases not matched to a gene: 5. Per germline, CDR1 MNHEY and CDR2 SVGAGI.

The V and J genes are TRBV2 and TRBJ2-7; D is unclear. The V end lost 6 bases, the J end lost 6 bases, and 6 bases lay between the germline ends. CDR1 is SNHLY and CDR2 is FYNNEI in the germline V gene. This CDR3 is built from 10 residues. The CDR3 sequence is CASSGGEQYF. The CDR3 bases are TGTGCCAGCAGCGGTGGCGAGCAGTACTTC.

The rearrangement joins TRBV11-2 to TRBJ2-7, with 7 bases matching TRBD2. From germline, CDR1 is SGHAT and CDR2 FQNNGV. After removal of 5 bases from V and 1 base from J, the junction contained 11 bases not matched to a gene. The CDR3 totals 16 residues. In nucleotides, the CDR3 is TGTGCCAGCAGCCCGCCGTGGCTAGCGGAGTCCTACGAGCAGTACTTC. Its translation: CASSPPWLAESYEQYF.